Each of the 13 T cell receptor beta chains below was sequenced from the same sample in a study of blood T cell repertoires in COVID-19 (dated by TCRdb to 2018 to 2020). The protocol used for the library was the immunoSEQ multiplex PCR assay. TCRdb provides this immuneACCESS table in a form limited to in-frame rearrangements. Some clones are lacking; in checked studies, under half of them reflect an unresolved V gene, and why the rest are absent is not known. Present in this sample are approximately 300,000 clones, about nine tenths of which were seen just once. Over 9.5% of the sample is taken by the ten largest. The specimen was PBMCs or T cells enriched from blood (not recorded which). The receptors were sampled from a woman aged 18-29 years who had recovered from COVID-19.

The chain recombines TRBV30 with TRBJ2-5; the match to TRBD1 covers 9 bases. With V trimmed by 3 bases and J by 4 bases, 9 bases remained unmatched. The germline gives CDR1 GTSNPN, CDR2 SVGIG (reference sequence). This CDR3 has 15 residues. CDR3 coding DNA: TGTGCCTGGAGCCGGGACAGGGTGGATTTAGAGACCCAGTACTTC. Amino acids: CAWSRDRVDLETQYF.

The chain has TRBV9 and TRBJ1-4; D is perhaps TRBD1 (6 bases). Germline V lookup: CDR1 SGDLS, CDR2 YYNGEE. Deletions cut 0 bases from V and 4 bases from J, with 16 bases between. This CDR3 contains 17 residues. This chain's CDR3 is CASSVDIQGSDNEKLFF. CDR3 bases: TGTGCCAGCAGCGTAGATATACAGGGTTCCGATAATGAAAAACTGTTTTTT.

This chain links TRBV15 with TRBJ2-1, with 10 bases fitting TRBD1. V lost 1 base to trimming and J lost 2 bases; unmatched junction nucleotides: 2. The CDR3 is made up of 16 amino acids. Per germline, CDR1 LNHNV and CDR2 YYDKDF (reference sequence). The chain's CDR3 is CATSRAGTGAYNEQFF. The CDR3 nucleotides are TGTGCCACCAGCAGAGCGGGGACAGGGGCCTACAATGAGCAGTTCTTC.

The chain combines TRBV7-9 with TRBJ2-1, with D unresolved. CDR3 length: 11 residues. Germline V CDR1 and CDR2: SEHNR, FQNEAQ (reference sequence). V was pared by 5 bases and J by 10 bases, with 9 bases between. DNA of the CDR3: TGTGCCAGCAGCCTTCGTAAAGAGCAGTTCTTC. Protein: CASSLRKEQFF.

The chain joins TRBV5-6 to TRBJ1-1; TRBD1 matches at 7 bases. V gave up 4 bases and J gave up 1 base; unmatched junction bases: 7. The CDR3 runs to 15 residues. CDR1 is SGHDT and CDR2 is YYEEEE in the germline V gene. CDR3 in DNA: TGTGCCAGCAGCACAGACAGGGACGGGAACACTGAAGCTTTCTTT. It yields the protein CASSTDRDGNTEAFF.

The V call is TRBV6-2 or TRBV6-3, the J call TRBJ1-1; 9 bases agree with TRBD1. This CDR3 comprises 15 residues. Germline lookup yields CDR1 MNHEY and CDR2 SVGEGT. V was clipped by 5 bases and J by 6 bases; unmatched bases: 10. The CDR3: CASSLQGAGPPEAFF. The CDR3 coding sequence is TGTGCCAGCAGTCTACAGGGGGCCGGTCCTCCTGAAGCTTTCTTT.

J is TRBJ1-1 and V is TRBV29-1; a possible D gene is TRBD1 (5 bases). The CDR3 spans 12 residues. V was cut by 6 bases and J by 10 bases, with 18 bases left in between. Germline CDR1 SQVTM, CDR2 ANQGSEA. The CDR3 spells CSVRVTALVAFF. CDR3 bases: TGCAGCGTCAGGGTGACGGCGCTGGTAGCTTTCTTT.

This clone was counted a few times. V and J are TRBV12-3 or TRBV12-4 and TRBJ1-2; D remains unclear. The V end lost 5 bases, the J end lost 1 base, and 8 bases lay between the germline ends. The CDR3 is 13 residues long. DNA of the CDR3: TGTGCCAGCAGTCGAGAGGGTAACTATGGCTACACCTTC. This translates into CASSREGNYGYTF.

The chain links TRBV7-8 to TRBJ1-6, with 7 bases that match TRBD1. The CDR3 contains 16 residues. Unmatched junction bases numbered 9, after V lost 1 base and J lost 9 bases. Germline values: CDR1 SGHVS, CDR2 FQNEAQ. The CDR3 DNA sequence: TGTGCCAGCAGCTTAGATCCGACAGGGAATGTTTCACCCCTCCACTTT. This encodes CASSLDPTGNVSPLHF.

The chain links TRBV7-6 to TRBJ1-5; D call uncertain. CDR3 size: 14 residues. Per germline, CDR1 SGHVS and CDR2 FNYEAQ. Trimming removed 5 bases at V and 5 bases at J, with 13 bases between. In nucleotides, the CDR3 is TGTGCCAGCAGCCCAGAGGGAAGGGATCAGCCCCAGCATTTT. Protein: CASSPEGRDQPQHF.

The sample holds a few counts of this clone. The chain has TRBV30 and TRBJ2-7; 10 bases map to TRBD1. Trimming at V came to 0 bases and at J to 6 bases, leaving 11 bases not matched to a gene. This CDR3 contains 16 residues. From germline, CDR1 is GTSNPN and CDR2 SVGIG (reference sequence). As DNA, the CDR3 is TGTGCCTGGAGTGTATACTTCGGACAGGGGGATGCCGAGCAGTACTTC. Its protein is CAWSVYFGQGDAEQYF.

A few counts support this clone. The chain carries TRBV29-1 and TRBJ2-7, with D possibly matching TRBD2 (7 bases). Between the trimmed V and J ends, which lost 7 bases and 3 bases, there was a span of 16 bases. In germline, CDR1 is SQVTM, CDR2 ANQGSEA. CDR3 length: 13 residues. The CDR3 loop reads CSALRGGSYEQYF. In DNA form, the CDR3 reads TGCAGCGCGCTCAGGGGAGGGAGCTACGAGCAGTACTTC.

CDR3 loop: CAWSGTSGGSIGEQYF. CDR3 DNA: TGTGCCTGGAGTGGGACTAGCGGGGGGTCAATAGGAGAGCAGTACTTC. The chain has TRBV30 and TRBJ2-7, with 14 nucleotides matching TRBD2. The J segment lost 7 bases and the V segment lost 1 base, leaving 9 bases of the junction unmatched. The CDR3 spans 16 residues. Germline V gives CDR1 GTSNPN, CDR2 SVGIG (reference sequence).